The 28 T cell receptor beta chains presented below share a single source sample, sequenced in a study of regulatory and conventional T cells in RAG deficiency. Repertoires were generated with immunoSEQ multiplex PCR, while TCRdb's copy carries only in-frame clones and drops some. The top ten hold 0.51% of the sample, which has about 50,000 clones, just under 90% seen once. The sorted conventional CD4+ T cells were CD25-low and CD127-high, with genomic DNA sequenced. This same sample was also taken into another study, of regulatory T cells. As that report states: The PCR used 52 TRBV and 13 TRBJ primers.

The specimen sequenced was CD4+ effector T cells sorted from blood. The receptors here all came from a human donor in good health.

J is TRBJ2-5 and V is TRBV5-1, with TRBD2 identical over 11 bases. The V gene's germline CDR1 is SGHRS and CDR2 YFSETQ. The CDR3 extends over 15 amino acids. The ends lost 4 bases at V and 4 bases at J; junction bases unmatched: 6. CDR3 in amino acids: CASSVTSGILETQYF. The CDR3 nucleotides are TGCGCCAGCAGCGTGACTAGCGGGATTTTAGAGACCCAGTACTTC.

The chain links TRBV9 to TRBJ1-3; D uncertain. CDR3 size: 16 residues. V shed 0 bases and J shed 4 bases, with 14 bases lying between them. In germline, CDR1 is SGDLS, CDR2 YYNGEE. This chain's CDR3 is CASSVAPDVLGNTIYF. The CDR3 nucleotides are TGTGCCAGCAGCGTAGCCCCGGACGTACTCGGAAACACCATATATTTT.

The chain has TRBV7-9 and TRBJ1-4; possibly TRBD1 for D (6 bases). This CDR3 comprises 14 residues. Looked up from germline, CDR1 is SEHNR and CDR2 is FQNEAQ (reference sequence). Trimming pared 6 bases from V and 7 bases from J, leaving 15 bases between. The CDR3 here is CASRDVGGREKLFF. The DNA of the CDR3 is TGTGCCAGCAGGGACGTAGGGGGGCGTGAAAAACTGTTTTTT. The variable domain in full, with the rest retrieved from reference TRBV7-9 and TRBJ1-4, is DTGVSQNPRHKITKRGQNVTFRCDPISEHNRLYWYRQTLGQGPEFLTYFQNEAQLEKSRLLSDRFSAERPKGSFSTLEIQRTEQGDSAMYLCASRDVGGREKLFFGSGTQLSVL.

V is TRBV5-1 and J is TRBJ2-7; 9 nucleotides align to TRBD1. The CDR3 totals 14 residues. CDR1 SGHRS and CDR2 YFSETQ come from the germline V gene. V lost 3 bases to trimming and J lost 5 bases; unmatched junction nucleotides: 6. The DNA of the CDR3 is TGCGCCAGCAGCTCACCGGGACAGGGAAACGAGCAGTACTTC. It is translated as CASSSPGQGNEQYF.

This chain joins TRBV6-1 and TRBJ1-2; 7 bases align to TRBD1. Germline CDR1 is MNHNS and CDR2 is SASEGT. The trim removed 6 bases at V and 8 bases at J, leaving 12 bases unmatched. The CDR3 length is 14 residues. CDR3 loop: CASRGLTGAEGYTF. As DNA, the CDR3 is TGTGCCAGCAGGGGACTAACAGGGGCAGAGGGCTACACCTTC.

The chain recombines TRBV2 with TRBJ2-5; 9 bases fit TRBD1. The CDR3 has 15 residues. V trimming: 6 bases; J trimming: 5 bases; junction bases outside the gene matches: 10. CDR1 is SNHLY, CDR2 FYNNEI, per germline. CDR3 protein: CASRSQGAQRETQYF. DNA of the CDR3: TGTGCCAGCAGATCACAGGGGGCTCAGAGGGAGACCCAGTACTTC.

Concerning this clone itself: Other DNA sequences in this sample translate to the same CDR3. The V and J genes are TRBV6-5 and TRBJ1-1; maybe TRBD1 (5 bases). Deletions cut 2 bases from V and 5 bases from J, with 6 bases between. The CDR3 has 12 amino acids. Germline-derived CDR1 and CDR2 are MNHEY and SVGAGI. In DNA, the CDR3 is TGTGCCAGCAGTTACGAGGGGACTGAAGCTTTCTTT. The encoded protein is CASSYEGTEAFF.

The rearrangement joins TRBV7-9 to TRBJ1-3, with D tentatively TRBD1 (5 bases). This CDR3 has 14 amino acids. Germline V lookup: CDR1 SEHNR, CDR2 FQNEAQ (reference sequence). V was pared by 6 bases and J by 4 bases, with 13 bases between. The CDR3 region is CASSSTTAGNTIYF. CDR3 coding DNA: TGTGCCAGCAGTTCTACGACAGCCGGAAACACCATATATTTT.

The chain combines TRBV5-1 with TRBJ2-3, with D possibly being TRBD1 (5 bases). Germline lookup yields CDR1 SGHRS and CDR2 YFSETQ. The CDR3 contains 13 residues. Trimming took off 2 bases at V and 4 bases at J, with 8 bases between the two ends. The CDR3 loop reads CASSFDSPDTQYF. The CDR3 DNA reads as TGCGCCAGCAGCTTTGACAGCCCAGATACGCAGTATTTT.

The chain uses TRBV5-1 and TRBJ2-5, with D perhaps assigned TRBD1 or TRBD2 (5 bases each). V was pared by 5 bases and J by 5 bases, with 10 bases between. The CDR3 length is 12 residues. The germline gives CDR1 SGHRS, CDR2 YFSETQ. The CDR3 loop is CASRMGDETQYF. In DNA, the CDR3 is TGCGCCAGCAGAATGGGGGACGAGACCCAGTACTTC.

J is TRBJ2-7 and V is TRBV30, with no clear D. V shed 0 bases and J shed 0 bases, with 6 bases lying between them. Germline V CDR1 and CDR2: GTSNPN, SVGIG (reference sequence). CDR3 length equals 13 residues. The CDR3 region is CAWSVLSSYEQYF. CDR3 bases: TGTGCCTGGAGTGTACTGAGCTCCTACGAGCAGTACTTC.

The table lists this clone with a count of one. This chain links TRBV5-6 with TRBJ2-7; D unresolved. The ends were cut back, 4 bases at V and 6 bases at J, with 8 bases in the middle. The germline V gene encodes CDR1 SGHDT and CDR2 YYEEEE. CDR3 size: 11 residues. This CDR3 reads CASSLLAEQYF. In DNA, the CDR3 is TGTGCCAGCAGCCTGCTTGCCGAGCAGTACTTC.

The chain recombines TRBV5-1 with TRBJ2-5; 8 nucleotides align to TRBD1. The CDR3 runs 15 residues. CDR1 and CDR2 (germline): SGHRS, YFSETQ. V trimming: 3 bases; J trimming: 3 bases; junction bases outside the gene matches: 7. CDR3 loop: CASSWTGTGEETQYF. CDR3 DNA sequence: TGCGCCAGCAGCTGGACCGGGACAGGAGAAGAGACCCAGTACTTC.

This rearrangement joins TRBV28 to TRBJ1-2; D not resolved. V lost 3 bases and J lost 5, with 16 bases in between. This CDR3 is built from 15 residues. The V gene's germline CDR1 is MDHEN and CDR2 SYDVKM. The CDR3, as DNA: TGTGCCAGCAGTTTCGAGGGTTCGGCGCGGTATGGCTACACCTTC. It codes for CASSFEGSARYGYTF.

This chain links TRBV4-2 with TRBJ2-7; no clear D gene. The germline V gene has CDR1 LGHNA and CDR2 YNFKEQ. The ends were cut back, 5 bases at V and 2 bases at J, with 13 bases in the middle. This CDR3 spans 14 amino acids. CDR3 in amino acids: CASSNQTLPYEQYF. The CDR3 DNA reads as TGTGCCAGCAGCAATCAAACATTACCCTACGAGCAGTACTTC.

The gene calls are TRBV6-1 and TRBJ2-3; 7 bases fit TRBD1. V was clipped by 5 bases and J by 0 bases; unmatched bases: 11. Germline CDR1 and CDR2: MNHNS and SASEGT. The CDR3 covers 17 residues. The CDR3: CASSQGQGVSSTDTQYF. CDR3 nucleotide sequence: TGTGCCAGCAGTCAAGGGCAGGGGGTTTCTAGCACAGATACGCAGTATTTT.

The genes are TRBV28 and TRBJ2-4; D may be TRBD1 (5 bases). Germline lookup yields CDR1 MDHEN and CDR2 SYDVKM. The V end lost 3 bases, the J end lost 7 bases, and 16 bases lay between the germline ends. The CDR3 runs 15 residues. The CDR3 here is CASSLGHAGVNIQYF. The CDR3 coding sequence is TGTGCCAGCAGTTTGGGGCACGCTGGGGTGAACATTCAGTACTTC.

CDR3 residues: CASSVGTAQGAQYF. The CDR3 DNA reads TGTGCCAGCAGCGTTGGGACCGCTCAGGGAGCCCAGTACTTC. J is TRBJ2-5 and V is TRBV7-3; either TRBD1 or TRBD2 may fit D (5 bases each). In germline, CDR1 is SGHTA, CDR2 FQGTGA. V shed 5 bases and J shed 9 bases, with 19 bases lying between them. The CDR3 is 14 residues long.

The V call is TRBV19, the J call TRBJ2-1, with D hard to call. V lost 6 bases and J 4 bases, leaving 16 bases between the germline ends. The germline gives CDR1 LNHDA, CDR2 SQIVND (reference sequence). The CDR3 loop spans 15 amino acids. DNA for the CDR3: TGTGCCAGTAGGCGAACCAAGGCCCCTTACAATGAGCAGTTCTTC. This gives the protein CASRRTKAPYNEQFF.

In regard to this clone: The junction shows a germline mismatch at one end, possibly a read error. This chain connects TRBV7-7 to TRBJ2-7; D gene ambiguous. Germline V lookup: CDR1 SSHAT, CDR2 FNYEAQ (reference sequence). The CDR3 length is 14 residues. The CDR3 sequence is CASSVDPDSYEQYF. Written as DNA, the CDR3 is TGTGCTAGCAGCGTGGATCCAGATTCCTACGAGCAGTACTTC.

The chain is built from TRBV10-3 and TRBJ1-2, with 9 bases identical to TRBD1. The V gene end was trimmed by 5 bases and the J gene end by 2 bases; junction bases not matched to a gene: 3. This CDR3 has 14 amino acids. Germline assignment: CDR1 ENHRY and CDR2 SYGVKD. For the CDR3, the DNA is TGTGCCATCAGTTTGACAGGGGGAAACTATGGCTACACCTTC. Translated: CAISLTGGNYGYTF.

The chain links TRBV30 to TRBJ1-2, with D hard to call. There are 11 residues in the CDR3. The ends were cut back, 0 bases at V and 2 bases at J, with 1 base in the middle. Germline values: CDR1 GTSNPN, CDR2 SVGIG (reference sequence). The DNA of the CDR3 is TGTGCCTGGAGTGTAAACTATGGCTACACCTTC. Protein sequence: CAWSVNYGYTF. Full variable domain (missing parts from reference TRBV30 and TRBJ1-2): SQTIHQWPATLVQPVGSPLSLECTVEGTSNPNLYWYRQAAGRGLQLLFYSVGIGQISSEVPQNLSASRPQDRQFILSSKKLLLSDSGFYLCAWSVNYGYTFGSGTRLTVV.

This clone is a singleton in its sample. The rearrangement joins TRBV6-5 to TRBJ1-1; D not certain. V gave up 8 bases and J gave up 7 bases, with 11 bases separating them. Germline loops: CDR1 MNHEY, CDR2 SVGAGI. CDR3 length: 11 amino acids. The CDR3 DNA reads as TGTGCCAGCTTCGACTCTGATGAAGCTTTCTTT. Amino acid sequence: CASFDSDEAFF.

V gene TRBV27 combines with J gene TRBJ1-2; tentative D call: TRBD1 (6 bases). CDR1 and CDR2 (germline): MNHEY, SMNVEV (reference sequence). The CDR3 has 15 residues. Trimming cost V 2 bases and J 2 bases, with 12 bases left between them. CDR3 sequence (DNA): TGTGCCAGCAGTTTAAACAGGGATGGGAACTATGGCTACACCTTC. This codes for CASSLNRDGNYGYTF.

CDR3 residues: CASQSGQVQETQYF. The CDR3 DNA follows: TGTGCCTCTCAGTCGGGACAGGTCCAAGAGACCCAGTACTTC. The chain is built from TRBV19 and TRBJ2-5; 8 bases are a match to TRBD1. The CDR3 covers 14 residues. Germline lookup yields CDR1 LNHDA and CDR2 SQIVND (reference sequence). The V gene end was trimmed by 11 bases and the J gene end by 1 base; junction bases not matched to a gene: 9.

The V and J genes are TRBV15 and TRBJ1-3; possibly TRBD1 for D (5 bases). The CDR3 totals 18 residues. Germline V gene sequence: CDR1 LNHNV, CDR2 YYDKDF (reference sequence). Trimming took 1 base from V and 8 from J, leaving 24 bases between them. CDR3 protein: CATSRATGQGKPRDTIYF. DNA of the CDR3: TGTGCCACCAGCAGAGCTACCGGGCAGGGTAAGCCTCGGGACACCATATATTTT. The complete variable domain, with remaining parts taken from reference TRBV15 and TRBJ1-3, reads DAMVIQNPRYQVTQFGKPVTLSCSQTLNHNVMYWYQQKSSQAPKLLFHYYDKDFNNEADTPDNFQSRRPNTSFCFLDIRSPGLGDTAMYLCATSRATGQGKPRDTIYFGEGSWLTVV.

This sequence joins TRBV9 and TRBJ2-7; 7 bases are a match to TRBD1. The germline V gene has CDR1 SGDLS and CDR2 YYNGEE. J was trimmed by 5 bases and V by 3 bases; bases with no gene match: 20. This CDR3 has 18 residues. CDR3 in DNA: TGTGCCAGCAGCGCCACCCTCCCGGGACAGCCATTTTCCAACGAGCAGTACTTC. Protein: CASSATLPGQPFSNEQYF.

The chain is built from TRBV19 and TRBJ2-2, with no clear D. The germline V and J ends were trimmed by 1 base and 6 bases, with 6 bases remaining between them. Looked up from germline, CDR1 is LNHDA and CDR2 is SQIVND (reference sequence). CDR3 length equals 13 residues. The CDR3 reads CASSIVPSGELFF. The CDR3 DNA follows: TGTGCCAGTAGTATAGTGCCGTCCGGGGAGCTGTTTTTT.